A single sample gave rise to the 22 T cell receptor beta chains below, sequenced in a study of blood T cells in healthy people across ages. The second PCR ran about 6 to 12 cycles with a sample-barcoded 5' primer and J-beta primers. TCRdb passed the 5' RACE reads through MiXCR, listing each CDR3 protein once. The data show about 1.1 million distinct CDR3 sequences, with about two fifths seen just once and about 12% held by the top ten. The sample consisted of blood. All receptors derive from a man aged 18-30 years in good health.

The chain recombines TRBV5-5 with TRBJ2-7; D remains unclear. The V end lost 0 bases, the J end lost 1 base, and 17 bases lay between the germline ends. Germline-derived CDR1 and CDR2 are SGHKS and YYEKEE (reference sequence). There are 17 residues in the CDR3. The DNA of the CDR3 is TGTGCCAGCAGCTTGGAGACTCCCTCTGGGGAATCCTACGAGCAGTACTTC. Translating it yields CASSLETPSGESYEQYF.

Concerning this clonotype: The germline gene is not matched at one end of the junction; a read error may be the cause. This chain links TRBV12-3 or TRBV12-4 with TRBJ2-7; D remains unclear. This CDR3 is built from 13 residues. The CDR3 spells CANSFGRPYEQYF. The CDR3 DNA reads TGTGCCAACAGTTTCGGCCGGCCCTACGAGCAGTACTTC.

V gene TRBV12-3 or TRBV12-4 combines with J gene TRBJ2-1; TRBD2 might be the D (5 bases). The CDR3 has 20 residues. Trimming stripped 2 bases from V and 7 bases from J, with 30 bases between. This chain's CDR3 is CASSLPPLRDGGGFGNEQFF. The CDR3 region has the DNA TGTGCCAGCAGTTTACCTCCCCTCCGCGACGGCGGAGGTTTTGGGAATGAGCAGTTCTTC.

The V call is TRBV7-9, the J call TRBJ1-1; 9 nucleotides agree with TRBD1. The CDR3 covers 15 residues. The junction had 7 bases not matched to a gene; V was cut back by 4 bases and J by 4 bases. Germline V gene data show CDR1 as SEHNR and CDR2 as FQNEAQ (reference sequence). CDR3 sequence: CASSSAQGALTEAFF. The CDR3 bases are TGTGCCAGCAGCTCTGCACAGGGGGCCCTCACTGAAGCTTTCTTT.

This clonotype came up a few times. This chain uses TRBV4-2 with TRBJ2-5; no definite D call. The V end was cut by 1 base, the J end by 4 bases, with 7 bases between. Per germline, CDR1 LGHNA and CDR2 YNFKEQ. The CDR3 extends over 13 amino acids. The CDR3 here is CASSQGPLETQYF. In DNA form, the CDR3 reads TGTGCCAGCAGCCAAGGACCCTTAGAGACCCAGTACTTC.

The CDR3 DNA is TGTGCCAGCAGCCAAGATTACTTAAGCCACACAGATACGCAGTATTTT. This codes for CASSQDYLSHTDTQYF. This chain connects TRBV4-2 to TRBJ2-3; D gene uncertain. Germline values: CDR1 LGHNA, CDR2 YNFKEQ. The CDR3 spans 16 residues. V shed 0 bases and J shed 2 bases, with 12 bases lying between them.

This CDR3 reads CASSHPRAEAFF. CDR3 coding DNA: TGTGCCAGCAGCCACCCTAGGGCCGAAGCTTTCTTT. The chain has TRBV3-1 and TRBJ1-1; no clear D gene. Germline V gives CDR1 LGHDT, CDR2 YNNKEL (reference sequence). Trimming took off 3 bases at V and 8 bases at J, with 10 bases between the two ends. The CDR3 is 12 residues long.

The sample holds many counts of this clonotype. The chain couples TRBV9 to TRBJ2-5; D remains unclear. This CDR3 has 13 residues. Trimming took 5 bases from V and 2 from J, leaving 10 bases between them. Germline CDR1 SGDLS, CDR2 YYNGEE. CDR3: CASSVGTQETQYF. For the CDR3, the DNA is TGTGCCAGCAGTGTTGGAACGCAAGAGACCCAGTACTTC.

The chain joins TRBV6-6 to TRBJ2-3, with D perhaps matching TRBD2 (7 bases). CDR1 MNHNY and CDR2 SVGAGI come from the germline V gene (reference sequence). The CDR3 runs to 15 residues. V lost 0 bases, J lost 5 bases, and 12 bases lay in between. The CDR3 DNA is TGTGCCAGCAGTTACTCCCGCGGGGGCGGAGATACGCAGTATTTT. Its translation: CASSYSRGGGDTQYF.

This clonotype was detected many times. V gene TRBV5-1 combines with J gene TRBJ2-1, with D possibly being TRBD1 (6 bases). V was clipped by 4 bases and J by 4 bases, with 9 bases between them. The CDR3 spans 13 residues. CDR1 and CDR2 (germline): SGHRS, YFSETQ. The CDR3 DNA reads as TGCGCCAGCAGCCAAGGACAGTACAATGAGCAGTTCTTC. Amino acids: CASSQGQYNEQFF.

The chain links TRBV4-1 to TRBJ1-1; D is uncertain. CDR3 length equals 13 residues. V lost 8 bases and J 2 bases, leaving 12 bases between the germline ends. The V gene's germline CDR1 is MGHRA and CDR2 YSYEKL. The CDR3 coding sequence is TGCGCCAGCGGCCCCGGGGTAAACACTGAAGCTTTCTTT. It encodes CASGPGVNTEAFF.

The gene calls are TRBV29-1 and TRBJ1-1, with 7 bases lining up with TRBD1. Trimming removed 6 bases from V and 8 bases from J; junction bases left unmatched: 3. This CDR3 comprises 10 residues. Germline-derived CDR1 and CDR2 are SQVTM and ANQGSEA. The CDR3 DNA is TGCAGCGTGGGACAGTCCGAAGCTTTCTTT. Translated: CSVGQSEAFF.

The chain couples TRBV4-2 to TRBJ1-2; TRBD1 matches 9 bases. Per the germline V gene, CDR1 is LGHNA and CDR2 is YNFKEQ. The ends lost 1 base at V and 7 bases at J; junction bases unmatched: 1. This CDR3 region has 13 residues. DNA of the CDR3: TGTGCCAGCAGCCAAGCGGACAGGGGTGGCTACACCTTC. Protein product: CASSQADRGGYTF.

The genes are TRBV25-1 and TRBJ1-2; unclear D gene. The CDR3 length is 13 residues. From germline, CDR1 is MGHDK and CDR2 SYGVNS. Deletions cut 7 bases from V and 8 bases from J, with 17 bases between. The CDR3 region has the DNA TGTGCCAGCACCCATGGGGATTGGTTCGGCTACACCTTC. Protein sequence: CASTHGDWFGYTF.

This clonotype was counted only a few times. The chain links TRBV12-3 or TRBV12-4 to TRBJ2-3, with D perhaps given as TRBD1 or TRBD2 (6 bases each). V lost 7 bases to trimming and J lost 0 bases, with 14 bases between them. The CDR3 contains 15 residues. This chain's CDR3 is CASTLRGLSTDTQYF. CDR3 bases: TGTGCCAGCACCCTTCGGGGGCTCAGCACAGATACGCAGTATTTT.

To note about this clonotype: The junction and the germline gene differ at one end; a read error may be behind it. The chain uses TRBV18 and TRBJ1-2; TRBD1 agrees at 10 bases. The CDR3 has 16 residues. Germline assignment: CDR1 KGHSH and CDR2 LQKENI. DNA of the CDR3: TGTGCCGGCTCAGAAGGGACAGGGGCGGCTAACTATGGCTACACCTTC. Translating it yields CAGSEGTGAANYGYTF.

This clonotype showed up just a few times. The chain links TRBV12-3 or TRBV12-4 to TRBJ2-7; TRBD2 matches at 14 bases. The CDR3 covers 18 residues. J was trimmed by 2 bases and V by 7 bases; bases with no gene match: 13. Here the CDR3 reads CASTSQGLAGVLTYEQYF. The DNA for the CDR3 is TGTGCCAGCACCTCCCAGGGACTAGCGGGGGTCCTTACCTACGAGCAGTACTTC.

This clonotype came up a few times. The chain employs TRBV7-2 and TRBJ2-1; tentative D call: TRBD2 (6 bases). The CDR3 runs to 14 residues. The germline CDR1 and CDR2 sequences are SGHTA and FQGNSA. The V and J ends lost 5 bases and 3 bases respectively, with 11 bases between them. The CDR3 DNA follows: TGTGCCAGCAGCGTGGGACTTAACTACAATGAGCAGTTCTTC. It translates to CASSVGLNYNEQFF.

This clonotype appeared a few times. V and J are TRBV20-1 and TRBJ2-1, with 8 bases that match TRBD2. The trim removed 5 bases at V and 4 bases at J, leaving 19 bases unmatched. Germline assignment: CDR1 DFQATT and CDR2 SNEGSKA (reference sequence). The CDR3 length is 18 residues. The CDR3 bases are TGCAGTGCTCCCCCTGAGCGGGGGATCAGTCTGATATACAATGAGCAGTTCTTC. Encoded protein: CSAPPERGISLIYNEQFF.

Worth noting for this clonotype: Just one base apart from a much larger clone, this may be a read error. This chain connects TRBV29-1 to TRBJ2-1; D unresolved. Trimming pared 0 bases from V and 9 bases from J, leaving 15 bases between. Germline loops: CDR1 SQVTM, CDR2 ANQGSEA. The CDR3 is 14 residues long. CDR3 DNA sequence: TGCAGCGTTGAAGATATGCGAGCGAACAGTGAGCAGTTCTTC. It is translated as CSVEDMRANSEQFF.

The chain is built from TRBV11-2 and TRBJ2-5; TRBD2 aligns across 7 bases. The CDR3 spans 15 residues. Trimming at V came to 2 bases and at J to 4 bases, leaving 7 bases not matched to a gene. The germline CDR1 and CDR2 sequences are SGHAT and FQNNGV. The CDR3 coding sequence is TGTGCCAGCAGCTTATCGCCAGGGAGGGGAGAGACCCAGTACTTC. Its protein product is CASSLSPGRGETQYF.

This rearrangement joins TRBV28 to TRBJ2-7; possibly TRBD1 for D (6 bases). The CDR3 covers 12 residues. V was cut by 3 bases and J by 7 bases, with 10 bases left in between. CDR1 and CDR2 from the germline V gene are MDHEN and SYDVKM. CDR3 sequence reads: CASSFGQKEQYF. The CDR3 DNA is TGTGCCAGCAGTTTCGGACAGAAAGAGCAGTACTTC.